This is a list of T cell receptor beta chains from one sample in a study of response to subunit inactivated influenza vaccine. TCRdb fed the RT-PCR reads into MiXCR, producing one record per CDR3 protein. The sample holds roughly 700,000 distinct CDR3 sequences; approximately 14% are singletons and the top ten take around 10%. The input for sequencing was PBMCs from blood, taken 11 to 12 days after vaccination. The receptors were sampled from a man aged 45-65 years who received an inactivated influenza vaccine. The CDR3 runs from the conserved cysteine through the conserved F or W. D genes are given only for firm matches. A clone size is listed for some rows: how often the clone was seen (once, few, many), or a class if it is expanded.

D gene	V gene	clone size	J gene	CDR3 DNA	CDR3 protein
TRBD2	TRBV30	few	TRBJ2-7	TGTGCCTGGAGTGTTGTAGCGGGGACCTACGAGCAGTACTTC	CAWSVVAGTYEQYF
TRBD1	TRBV20-1	.	TRBJ2-1	TGCAGTGCAATGGAGACAGGGGACCCCAATGAGCAGTTCTTC	CSAMETGDPNEQFF
TRBD1	TRBV29-1	.	TRBJ2-5	TGCAGCGTTGATGGGGGACAGGGTGAGACCCAGTACTTC	CSVDGGQGETQYF
.	TRBV5-1	many	TRBJ1-1	TGCGCCAGCAGGTCGACAGGGAACACTGAAGCTTTCTTT	CASRSTGNTEAFF
TRBD2	TRBV7-9	.	TRBJ2-1	TGTGCCAGCAGCTTAGCCGGCGGGAGTTTCAATGAGCAGTTCTTC	CASSLAGGSFNEQFF
.	TRBV28	.	TRBJ2-5	TGTGCCAGCAGCCGTTCTCCATCCGAAGAGACCCAGTACTTC	CASSRSPSEETQYF
TRBD1	TRBV5-1	.	TRBJ2-7	TGCGCCAGCAGCTTGGTGGCCGGGACAGGGACGTACGAGCAGTACTTC	CASSLVAGTGTYEQYF
TRBD2	TRBV6-5	.	TRBJ2-7	TGTGCCAGCAGGTACTCGCGGACTAGCGGATACGAGCAGTACTTC	CASRYSRTSGYEQYF
.	TRBV2	.	TRBJ2-2	TGTGCCAGCAGTGAAGTTCCACGGGGCACCGGGGAGCTGTTTTTT	CASSEVPRGTGELFF
.	TRBV5-8	few	TRBJ2-1	TGTGCCAGCAGCCCGGACGGCTCCTACAATGAGCAGTTCTTC	CASSPDGSYNEQFF
.	TRBV7-2	many	TRBJ2-2	TGTGCCAGCAGCTTAGCGACCACCCAGCCCACCGGGGAGCTGTTTTTT	CASSLATTQPTGELFF
TRBD2	TRBV12-3/TRBV12-4	.	TRBJ2-1	TGTGCCAGCAGGCGGACTAGCGACTCCTACAATGAGCAGTTCTTC	CASRRTSDSYNEQFF
.	TRBV20-1	.	TRBJ2-3	TGCAGTGCTAAATCTAGGCTGAAGAACACAGATACGCAGTATTTT	CSAKSRLKNTDTQYF
.	TRBV30	few	TRBJ2-7	TGTGCCTGGAGTACCGGGTACGAGCAGTACTTC	CAWSTGYEQYF
.	TRBV10-2	few	TRBJ2-7	TGCGCCAGCAGGGGAGGACGCGGGCAGTACTTC	CASRGGRGQYF
TRBD1	TRBV6-2/TRBV6-3	few	TRBJ1-1	TGTGCCAGCAGTTACTCGACAGGGTTGACTGAAGCTTTCTTT	CASSYSTGLTEAFF
TRBD1	TRBV12-3/TRBV12-4	.	TRBJ1-1	TGTGCCAGCAGTTCCAGGACAGGGATAATTGAAGCTTTCTTT	CASSSRTGIIEAFF
.	TRBV5-1	few	TRBJ2-2	TGCGCCAGCAGCTTCCCGGAGTCGCAGGGGACCAAAAACACCGGGGAGCTGTTTTTT	CASSFPESQGTKNTGELFF
.	TRBV11-2	.	TRBJ2-1	TGTGCCAGCAGCACCTACCGCGGAACGGGTCTAGTCAATGAGCAGTTCTTC	CASSTYRGTGLVNEQFF
.	TRBV7-2	.	TRBJ2-1	TGTGCCAGCAGTGCGAGCGTAAGCTCCTACAATGAGCAGTTCTTC	CASSASVSSYNEQFF
TRBD1	TRBV5-1	many	TRBJ1-2	TGCGCCAGCAGCCCCTACGCAGGGGGGGATAATGGCTACACCTTC	CASSPYAGGDNGYTF
.	TRBV15	.	TRBJ2-1	TGTGCCACCAGCAGAGATCAGCTGGGACCTCTCGAGCAGTTCTTC	CATSRDQLGPLEQFF
TRBD2	TRBV20-1	.	TRBJ2-7	TGCAGTGCTAGAGAAGGACTAGCGGAGGTCTACGCGGAGCAGTACTTC	CSAREGLAEVYAEQYF
.	TRBV6-5	once	TRBJ2-5	TGTGCCAGCAGCCCCCGGAGGGAGGCCCAGTACTTC	CASSPRREAQYF
TRBD1	TRBV6-5	.	TRBJ2-6	TGTGCCAGCAGTTATTACGGGACAGAGCGTTCTGGGGCCAACGTCCTGACTTTC	CASSYYGTERSGANVLTF
TRBD1	TRBV5-1	many	TRBJ2-7	TGCGCCAGCAGCGTGGACAGGGGCCGCTACGAGCAGTACTTC	CASSVDRGRYEQYF
.	TRBV29-1	few	TRBJ2-1	TGCAGCGTTGAAGATTTTCTCTCCTACAATGAGCAGTTCTTC	CSVEDFLSYNEQFF
TRBD1	TRBV27	.	TRBJ2-7	TGTGCCAGCAGTTTGGGCCGGGACAGGGCTTTATCTCTCTCCTACGAGCAGTACTTC	CASSLGRDRALSLSYEQYF
.	TRBV28	few	TRBJ2-7	TGTGCCAGCAGTTACACCGGGATCCTATACGAGCAGTACTTC	CASSYTGILYEQYF
TRBD2	TRBV29-1	.	TRBJ2-7	TGCAGCGTTGGGACTAGCGGGTACCACGAGCAGTACTTC	CSVGTSGYHEQYF
.	TRBV12-3/TRBV12-4	few	TRBJ2-3	TGTGCCAGCAGTTTACCGCGGGACGGTGATACGCAGTATTTT	CASSLPRDGDTQYF
.	TRBV24-1	.	TRBJ1-1	TGTGCCAACGGGCTGGACCAGGGGAACACTGAAGCTTTCTTT	CANGLDQGNTEAFF
.	TRBV5-4	few	TRBJ1-5	TGTGCCAGCATCCGACAGGTATCGGGGAATCAGCCCCAGCATTTT	CASIRQVSGNQPQHF
.	TRBV30	once	TRBJ1-2	TGTGCCTGGAGTTGGGGTTATGGCTACACCTTC	CAWSWGYGYTF
TRBD1	TRBV29-1	few	TRBJ2-3	TGCAGCGTTGAACGTCCGACAGGGGCAGATACGCAGTATTTT	CSVERPTGADTQYF
TRBD2	TRBV7-3	many	TRBJ2-3	TGTGCCAGCAGCCTCGGACTAGCGGGGATAGCAGGGACAGATACGCAGTATTTT	CASSLGLAGIAGTDTQYF
TRBD2	TRBV20-1	.	TRBJ2-5	TGCAGTGCTGCACCCGATGGGGGACTAGCTCAAGAGACCCAGTACTTC	CSAAPDGGLAQETQYF
TRBD1	TRBV5-1	.	TRBJ2-7	TGCGCCAGCAGCTTGGGGGACAGGAGATCCTACGAGCAGTACTTC	CASSLGDRRSYEQYF
TRBD2	TRBV20-1	.	TRBJ2-3	TGCAGTGCGGGGACTAGCGCCTTCGGAGGAGATACGCAGTATTTT	CSAGTSAFGGDTQYF
.	TRBV6-1	many	TRBJ1-3	TGTGCCAGCAGCCCCCGGAGGGTGGGAGGAAACACCATATATTTT	CASSPRRVGGNTIYF
.	TRBV5-1	few	TRBJ2-5	TGCGCCAGCTGGTCGGGTTGGGCCCAGTACTTC	CASWSGWAQYF
TRBD1	TRBV6-2/TRBV6-3	few	TRBJ1-1	TGTGCCAGCAGCCCAGGACGGACAGGAAGTATGAACACTGAAGCTTTCTTT	CASSPGRTGSMNTEAFF